This TCR beta chain was profiled in a study of blood T cells in healthy people across ages. Worth noting for this clonotype: The target antigen is unknown.

A second PCR of 7 to 11 cycles used a sample-barcoded 5' primer and a J-beta primer mix. The template-switch adaptor, which had 12 random nucleotides, put a tag on each cDNA molecule. TCRdb re-called the 5' RACE reads through MiXCR, storing one row per CDR3 protein. Among 800,000 to 900,000 distinct CDR3 sequences, about 59% were seen once, and the ten largest hold about a quarter. The CDR3 is made up of 10 amino acids. Points from the study as a whole: Higher diversity and more naive CD4+ cells were features of long-lived donors, compared to aged donors. Estimated diversity across one million T cells was deemed an underestimate.

This clonotype was sampled from a man aged 30 to 39 in good health. The sample was blood. The genes are TRBV21-1 and TRBJ1-6. TRBV21-1 is marked as a pseudogene. The CDR3, as DNA: TGTGCCATCGGAGTTTCACCCCTCCACTTT. Translation: CAIGVSPLHF.